The present entry profiles one T cell receptor beta chain with its context. This table comes from immunoSEQ multiplex PCR, and its TCRdb copy is limited to in-frame clones, with some not included. Of roughly 700,000 clones in the sample, about 90% were seen once. V lost 5 bases and J lost 5; bases outside the gene matches: 4. The CDR3 is made up of 13 amino acids. The germline V gene encodes CDR1 MNHEY and CDR2 SVGAGI. This sample is drawn from a study of Ad26.COV2.S vaccination and SARS-CoV-2 variants. Treatment given: about 20 received Ad26.COV2.S at low or high dose, single or two shots; a few received placebo; per-sample allocation not given. Sampling occurred on day 63 after the first vaccine or placebo injection.

This clonotype originated in a person between 18 and 65 years old who received the Ad26.COV2.S COVID-19 vaccine or a placebo. This specimen was peripheral blood, taken in a trial of Ad26.COV2.S vaccine versus placebo. This rearrangement joins TRBV6-5 to TRBJ2-7; 9 bases are shared with TRBD1. As DNA, the CDR3 is TGTGCCAGCAGTCGGGACAGGGACAACGAGCAGTACTTC. Its translation: CASSRDRDNEQYF.